The 9 T cell receptor beta chains listed next were all sequenced from one sample in a study of cytomegalovirus exposure and HLA in healthy donors. PCR employed 60 Vbeta and 13 Jbeta primers. Repertoires were generated with immunoSEQ multiplex PCR, while TCRdb's copy carries only in-frame clones and drops some. The table has roughly 140,000 clones, 60% to 85% seen once. Sequencing was performed on PBMCs. The receptors were gathered from a man aged 50-60 years in good health and CMV-seropositive.

The J gene is TRBJ2-5, the V gene TRBV19; 10 bases fit TRBD1. Germline V gene sequence: CDR1 LNHDA, CDR2 SQIVND (reference sequence). CDR3 length: 12 residues. V shed 9 bases, J shed 11 bases, and the junction held 9 bases outside the gene matches. DNA of the CDR3: TGTGCCAGCAGACAGGGGGCGGGTGAGCAGTACTTC. Protein: CASRQGAGEQYF. Using reference TRBV19 and TRBJ2-5 for the parts outside the CDR3, the full variable domain is DGGITQSPKYLFRKEGQNVTLSCEQNLNHDAMYWYRQDPGQGLRLIYYSQIVNDFQKGDIAEGYSVSREKKESFPLTVTSAQKNPTAFYLCASRQGAGEQYFGPGTRLLVL.

The chain links TRBV7-2 to TRBJ2-3; maybe TRBD2 (5 bases). From germline, CDR1 is SGHTA and CDR2 FQGNSA. The V end lost 2 bases, the J end lost 10 bases, and 10 bases lay between the germline ends. The CDR3 has 12 amino acids. CDR3 region: CASSLLALPQYF. The CDR3 bases are TGTGCCAGCAGCTTATTAGCGCTCCCGCAGTATTTT.

The chain joins TRBV29-1 to TRBJ2-7; possible D gene TRBD1, 6 bases. Per the germline V gene, CDR1 is SQVTM and CDR2 is ANQGSEA. The CDR3 totals 14 residues. V dropped 6 bases and J dropped 0 bases, with 15 bases sitting between them. CDR3 sequence: CSVKGVPSSYEQYF. Written as DNA, the CDR3 is TGCAGCGTGAAGGGGGTACCCAGCTCCTACGAGCAGTACTTC.

The genes are TRBV29-1 and TRBJ2-2, with unresolved D. The CDR3 is 13 amino acids. CDR1 and CDR2 from the germline V gene are SQVTM and ANQGSEA. Trimming removed 3 bases from V and 7 bases from J, with 12 bases in between. This CDR3 is CSVDLGSGGELFF. In DNA, the CDR3 is TGCAGCGTTGATTTGGGTTCGGGCGGGGAGCTGTTTTTT.

V and J are TRBV2 and TRBJ2-2; D is unclear. Trimming shortened V by 5 bases and J by 1 base, and 5 bases separated the two germline ends. The CDR3 is made up of 13 amino acids. Germline CDR1 reads SNHLY; CDR2 reads FYNNEI. The CDR3 here is CASSLKNTGELFF. The DNA of the CDR3 is TGTGCCAGCAGTTTAAAGAACACCGGGGAGCTGTTTTTT. The whole variable domain, remainder taken from reference TRBV2 and TRBJ2-2, is EPEVTQTPSHQVTQMGQEVILRCVPISNHLYFYWYRQILGQKVEFLVSFYNNEISEKSEIFDDQFSVERPDGSNFTLKIRSTKLEDSAMYFCASSLKNTGELFFGEGSRLTVL.

As concerns this clone: Germline and junction disagree at one end, which may indicate a read error. In DNA, the CDR3 is TGTGCCAGCAGTATATCCCCAGACAGGGATTACAATGAGCAGTTCTTC. It yields the protein CASSISPDRDYNEQFF. This chain uses TRBV27 with TRBJ2-1; 7 bases line up with TRBD1. The CDR3 contains 16 residues. From germline, CDR1 is MNHEY and CDR2 SMNVEV (reference sequence).

The chain's CDR3 is CASSPPGLAATGELFF. In DNA, the CDR3 is TGTGCCAGCTCACCACCGGGACTAGCGGCTACCGGGGAGCTGTTTTTT. The chain uses TRBV18 and TRBJ2-2, with 11 positions matching TRBD2. Unmatched junction bases numbered 2, after V lost 0 bases and J lost 5 bases. Germline values: CDR1 KGHSH, CDR2 LQKENI. The CDR3 is 16 amino acids. Combining the CDR3 with reference TRBV18 and TRBJ2-2 gives the whole variable domain NAGVMQNPRHLVRRRGQEARLRCSPMKGHSHVYWYRQLPEEGLKFMVYLQKENIIDESGMPKERFSAEFPKEGPSILRIQQVVRGDSAAYFCASSPPGLAATGELFFGEGSRLTVL.

This chain joins TRBV5-1 and TRBJ2-3; possible D gene TRBD1, 6 bases. The CDR3 has 14 residues. Germline CDR1 and CDR2: SGHRS and YFSETQ. V dropped 5 bases and J dropped 6 bases, with 16 bases sitting between them. The CDR3 DNA is TGCGCCAGCAGACGATCAGGGGCTTCGGATACGCAGTATTTT. Protein product: CASRRSGASDTQYF. Filled out from reference TRBV5-1 and TRBJ2-3, the complete variable domain reads KAGVTQTPRYLIKTRGQQVTLSCSPISGHRSVSWYQQTPGQGLQFLFEYFSETQRNKGNFPGRFSGRQFSNSRSEMNVSTLELGDSALYLCASRRSGASDTQYFGPGTRLTVL.

This chain uses TRBV30 with TRBJ2-7, with 9 positions matching TRBD2. V lost 0 bases to trimming and J lost 2 bases; unmatched junction nucleotides: 5. CDR3 length: 15 amino acids. CDR1 is GTSNPN and CDR2 is SVGIG in the germline V gene (reference sequence). CDR3 amino acids: CAWSVMSGRTYEQYF. As DNA, the CDR3 is TGTGCCTGGAGTGTAATGAGCGGGAGGACCTACGAGCAGTACTTC.